Given below is one T cell receptor beta chain in context. Germline V gene lookup returns CDR1 LGHDT and CDR2 YNNKEL (reference sequence). The CDR3 length is 13 residues. Trimming cost V 6 bases and J 15 bases; bases outside gene matches: 13. The data are from a study of blood T cell repertoires in COVID-19. Overall study: There were acute and convalescent COVID-19 samples, and they came from the United States, Italy and Spain. The analysed material was cDNA or gDNA that came from T cells, B-cell-depleted T cells, or PBMCs.

In the original processing: It was from reference gene primer amplification that nucleated cell counts were estimated. Data came from immunoSEQ multiplex PCR; TCRdb stores just in-frame clones and leaves some out. That table supplies the V and J calls and clone size; D and trimming were determined from the DNA. The table shows around 95,000 clones, with around nine tenths occurring only once. Sequenced input: peripheral blood. The chain couples TRBV3-1 (or the pseudogene TRBV3-2) to TRBJ2-4, with 8 bases that match TRBD1. This sequence was found in a human donor in a cohort sampled during active COVID-19. The DNA for the CDR3 is TGTGCCAGCAGTCCCGACAGGGGCAGCCCTCGGTACTTC. Translating gives CASSPDRGSPRYF.